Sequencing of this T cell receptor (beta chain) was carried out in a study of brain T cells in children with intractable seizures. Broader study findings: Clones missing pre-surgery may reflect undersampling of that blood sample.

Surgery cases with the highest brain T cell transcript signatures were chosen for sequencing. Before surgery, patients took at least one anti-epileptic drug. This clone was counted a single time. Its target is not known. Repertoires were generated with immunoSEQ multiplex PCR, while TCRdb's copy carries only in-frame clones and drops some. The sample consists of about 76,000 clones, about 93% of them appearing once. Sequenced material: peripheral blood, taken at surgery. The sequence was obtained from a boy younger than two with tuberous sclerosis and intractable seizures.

CDR3: CASSRTGGITEAFF. The CDR3, as DNA: TGCGCCAGCAGCCGTACAGGGGGCATCACTGAAGCTTTCTTT. This chain connects TRBV10-1 to TRBJ1-1, with TRBD1 matching 9 bases. This CDR3 is built from 14 residues. After removal of 6 bases from V and 4 bases from J, the junction contained 6 bases not matched to a gene. The V gene's germline CDR1 is WNHNN and CDR2 SYGVQD (reference sequence).